Each of the 30 T cell receptor beta chains below was sequenced from the same sample in a study of blood T cell repertoires in COVID-19. Here immunoSEQ multiplex PCR was the method, and the copy in TCRdb shows in-frame clones only, minus some. The data hold 360,000 or so clones, with nearly 90% observed a single time. The specimen was peripheral blood. These receptors were collected from a man younger than 30 with active or convalescent COVID-19.

The V gene is TRBV6-2 or TRBV6-3, the J gene TRBJ1-2; tentative D call: TRBD1 (6 bases). The CDR3 is made up of 13 amino acids. Germline CDR1 and CDR2: MNHEY and SVGEGT. Trimming removed 5 bases from V and 4 bases from J, with 11 bases in between. CDR3 in amino acids: CASSNRVAYGYTF. DNA for the CDR3: TGTGCCAGCAGTAACAGGGTTGCCTATGGCTACACCTTC.

For this clone: Other DNA variants within this sample encode the same CDR3. The chain couples TRBV19 to TRBJ1-1, with TRBD1 matching over 10 bases. The CDR3 spans 15 residues. Germline CDR1 and CDR2: LNHDA and SQIVND (reference sequence). V was clipped by 1 base and J by 1 base; unmatched bases: 0. This CDR3 is CASSIGDRGNTEAFF. CDR3 DNA sequence: TGTGCCAGTAGTATAGGGGACAGGGGGAACACTGAAGCTTTCTTT. Variable domain in full (rest from reference TRBV19 and TRBJ1-1): DGGITQSPKYLFRKEGQNVTLSCEQNLNHDAMYWYRQDPGQGLRLIYYSQIVNDFQKGDIAEGYSVSREKKESFPLTVTSAQKNPTAFYLCASSIGDRGNTEAFFGQGTRLTVV.

V is TRBV28 and J is TRBJ2-2; D possibly corresponds to TRBD2 (6 bases). The germline V gene has CDR1 MDHEN and CDR2 SYDVKM. Trimming removed 8 bases at V and 8 bases at J, with 15 bases between. This CDR3 is 13 amino acids long. The CDR3 DNA is TGTGCCAGCCTGCGGGGCGGTCTAGGGGAGCTGTTTTTT. This encodes CASLRGGLGELFF. Drawing the rest from reference TRBV28 and TRBJ2-2, the complete variable domain is DVKVTQSSRYLVKRTGEKVFLECVQDMDHENMFWYRQDPGLGLRLIYFSYDVKMKEKGDIPEGYSVSREKKERFSLILESASTNQTSMYLCASLRGGLGELFFGEGSRLTVL.

The chain carries TRBV7-3 and TRBJ2-5; D gene ambiguous. This CDR3 contains 12 residues. The V gene lost 8 bases and the J gene lost 5 bases, with 12 bases spanning the gap. Germline V gene lookup returns CDR1 SGHTA and CDR2 FQGTGA. CDR3 region: CASLSASETQYF. CDR3 sequence (DNA): TGTGCCAGCCTGTCTGCAAGCGAGACCCAGTACTTC.

The chain employs TRBV2 and TRBJ1-2; 8 nucleotides align to TRBD1. The CDR3 totals 14 residues. Germline assignment: CDR1 SNHLY and CDR2 FYNNEI. J was trimmed by 5 bases and V by 6 bases; bases with no gene match: 8. CDR3 coding DNA: TGTGCCAGCAGCGTTCGACAGGGGCAATATGGCTACACCTTC. This gives the protein CASSVRQGQYGYTF.

About this clone: Compared with germline, one end of the junction differs, possibly owing to a read error. The chain employs TRBV19 and TRBJ2-6; D is possibly TRBD1 (5 bases). CDR1 LNHDA and CDR2 SQIVND come from the germline V gene (reference sequence). This CDR3 is 19 amino acids long. The chain's CDR3 is CASSIDPLGSRLGANVLTF. CDR3 nucleotides: TGTGCCAGTAGTATAGATCCCCTAGGGTCACGGTTAGGGGCCAACGTGCTGACTTTC.

The genes are TRBV28 and TRBJ2-1; 14 nucleotides line up with TRBD2. From germline, CDR1 is MDHEN and CDR2 SYDVKM. The CDR3 contains 17 residues. Trimming cost V 4 bases and J 4 bases; bases outside gene matches: 6. The CDR3 DNA reads TGTGCCAGCAGTTCCACGGGGACTAGCGGGGGATACAATGAGCAGTTCTTC. Protein sequence: CASSSTGTSGGYNEQFF.

The V gene is TRBV11-3, the J gene TRBJ2-1, with TRBD1 identical over 9 bases. J was trimmed by 7 bases and V by 6 bases; bases with no gene match: 10. The CDR3 is 15 residues long. Germline CDR1 reads SGHNT; CDR2 reads YENEEA. The CDR3 protein is CASSNRGQGWNEQFF. DNA for the CDR3: TGTGCCAGCAGTAATCGGGGACAGGGATGGAATGAGCAGTTCTTC.

V usage is TRBV28 and J usage is TRBJ1-1; D gene ambiguous. There are 17 residues in the CDR3. Between the trimmed V and J ends, which lost 3 bases and 1 base, there was a span of 18 bases. Germline V lookup: CDR1 MDHEN, CDR2 SYDVKM. CDR3 protein: CASSFGMALRGNTEAFF. CDR3 in DNA: TGTGCCAGCAGTTTTGGTATGGCCCTACGGGGGAACACTGAAGCTTTCTTT.

The V gene is TRBV7-2, the J gene TRBJ2-2; D is possibly TRBD1 (6 bases). Trimming took 2 bases from V and 1 from J, leaving 11 bases between them. CDR1 is SGHTA, CDR2 FQGNSA, per germline. The CDR3 has 16 residues. The CDR3 DNA follows: TGTGCCAGCAGCTTAACAGGGCTACTGAACACCGGGGAGCTGTTTTTT. It yields the protein CASSLTGLLNTGELFF.

J is TRBJ2-1 and V is TRBV27; the match to TRBD2 covers 12 bases. This CDR3 is built from 15 residues. Germline CDR1 and CDR2: MNHEY and SMNVEV (reference sequence). J lost 15 bases, V lost 4 bases, and 13 bases had no gene match. The CDR3 bases are TGTGCCAGCAGTTCCAGACTAGCGGGAGAGAATGGCGGGTTCTTC. It yields the protein CASSSRLAGENGGFF.

As to this clone: One end of the junction is discordant with germline, which a read error may explain. This sequence joins TRBV7-3 and TRBJ2-6; TRBD1 is a possible D gene (5 bases). The CDR3 length is 15 residues. Looked up from germline, CDR1 is SGHTA and CDR2 is FQGTGA. Written as DNA, the CDR3 is TGTGCCAGCAGCTTTGGGCCGGCTGGGGCCAACGTGCTGACTTTC. Translation gives CASSFGPAGANVLTF.

V is TRBV5-1 and J is TRBJ2-3; 9 nucleotides match TRBD1. V shed 3 bases and J 1 base; nucleotides not matched to a gene: 6. The germline V gene has CDR1 SGHRS and CDR2 YFSETQ. The CDR3 covers 16 residues. Here the CDR3 reads CASSSLYRGRTDTQYF. As DNA, the CDR3 is TGCGCCAGCAGCTCCCTGTACAGGGGGCGCACAGATACGCAGTATTTT.

The CDR3 DNA sequence: TGTGCCAGCAGCGGCCTAGCGGGGGGACTCACCGGGGAGCTGTTTTTT. Amino acid sequence: CASSGLAGGLTGELFF. The V call is TRBV9, the J call TRBJ2-2; 11 bases are shared with TRBD2. CDR3 length equals 16 residues. Losses at the gene ends were 3 bases for V and 4 bases for J; bases not matched to a gene: 5. CDR1 SGDLS and CDR2 YYNGEE come from the germline V gene. The entire variable domain, with the rest obtained from reference TRBV9 and TRBJ2-2, is as follows: DSGVTQTPKHLITATGQRVTLRCSPRSGDLSVYWYQQSLDQGLQFLIQYYNGEERAKGNILERFSAQQFPDLHSELNLSSLELGDSALYFCASSGLAGGLTGELFFGEGSRLTVL.

The gene calls are TRBV19 and TRBJ2-2; 9 bases map to TRBD2. V trimming: 0 bases; J trimming: 0 bases; junction bases outside the gene matches: 5. Germline lookup yields CDR1 LNHDA and CDR2 SQIVND (reference sequence). This CDR3 has 18 residues. CDR3 coding DNA: TGTGCCAGTAGTATAGAGACTAGCGGTAGTTCGAACACCGGGGAGCTGTTTTTT. It translates to CASSIETSGSSNTGELFF. Looking up the rest from reference TRBV19 and TRBJ2-2 gives the full variable domain: DGGITQSPKYLFRKEGQNVTLSCEQNLNHDAMYWYRQDPGQGLRLIYYSQIVNDFQKGDIAEGYSVSREKKESFPLTVTSAQKNPTAFYLCASSIETSGSSNTGELFFGEGSRLTVL.

V gene TRBV6-1 combines with J gene TRBJ2-5, with 7 nucleotides matching TRBD2. The germline gives CDR1 MNHNS, CDR2 SASEGT. Trimming cost V 3 bases and J 2 bases; bases outside gene matches: 9. CDR3 length: 16 residues. The CDR3 reads CASSETTLGGQETQYF. The CDR3 nucleotides read TGTGCCAGCAGTGAGACCACCCTGGGGGGGCAAGAGACCCAGTACTTC.

The chain carries TRBV19 and TRBJ2-1; D is undetermined. The germline V and J ends were trimmed by 3 bases and 5 bases, with 8 bases remaining between them. Germline V gene sequence: CDR1 LNHDA, CDR2 SQIVND (reference sequence). The CDR3 contains 13 residues. The CDR3 DNA is TGTGCCAGTAGTATGGTCAGGAACAATGAGCAGTTCTTC. Its translation: CASSMVRNNEQFF.

The J gene is TRBJ2-3, the V gene TRBV28, with a weak D call TRBD1 (5 bases). This CDR3 contains 14 residues. V lost 2 bases and J 4 bases, leaving 10 bases between the germline ends. Germline assignment: CDR1 MDHEN and CDR2 SYDVKM. CDR3 region: CASSLGYRPDTQYF. The CDR3 nucleotides read TGTGCCAGCAGTTTAGGCTACAGGCCAGATACGCAGTATTTT.

This sequence joins TRBV7-9 and TRBJ2-3; TRBD2 aligns across 12 bases. V was clipped by 5 bases and J by 5 bases; unmatched bases: 8. Germline values: CDR1 SEHNR, CDR2 FQNEAQ (reference sequence). The CDR3 is 16 residues long. CDR3 DNA sequence: TGTGCCAGCAGCCCTCGACTAGCGGGAGTGGTAGATACGCAGTATTTT. Its protein is CASSPRLAGVVDTQYF.

This sequence joins TRBV19 and TRBJ1-2; D uncertain. The V gene's germline CDR1 is LNHDA and CDR2 SQIVND (reference sequence). The length of the CDR3 is 13 residues. V lost 5 bases, J lost 2 bases, and 9 bases lay in between. The CDR3 nucleotides are TGTGCCAGTAGTTGGCGGCGGAACTATGGCTACACCTTC. Encoded protein: CASSWRRNYGYTF.

The J gene is TRBJ2-5, the V gene TRBV28, with 12 bases matching TRBD2. CDR1 and CDR2 from the germline V gene are MDHEN and SYDVKM. Trimming cost V 2 bases and J 5 bases; bases outside gene matches: 6. CDR3 length equals 16 residues. CDR3 sequence reads: CASSLGRTSGTETQYF. In nucleotides, the CDR3 is TGTGCCAGCAGTTTAGGTAGGACTAGCGGGACGGAGACCCAGTACTTC.

J is TRBJ2-1 and V is TRBV15; TRBD2 matches at 11 bases. J was trimmed by 3 bases and V by 4 bases; bases with no gene match: 5. The V gene's germline CDR1 is LNHNV and CDR2 YYDKDF (reference sequence). The CDR3 runs 16 residues. The CDR3 loop reads CATSTGTSGFYNEQFF. The CDR3 DNA sequence: TGTGCCACCAGCACCGGGACTAGCGGATTCTACAATGAGCAGTTCTTC. Full variable domain (missing parts from reference TRBV15 and TRBJ2-1): DAMVIQNPRYQVTQFGKPVTLSCSQTLNHNVMYWYQQKSSQAPKLLFHYYDKDFNNEADTPDNFQSRRPNTSFCFLDIRSPGLGDTAMYLCATSTGTSGFYNEQFFGPGTRLTVL.

The chain joins TRBV29-1 to TRBJ2-1; TRBD1 is a possible D gene (5 bases). Deletions cut 7 bases from V and 2 bases from J, with 15 bases between. The CDR3 runs 14 residues. The germline CDR1 and CDR2 sequences are SQVTM and ANQGSEA. The CDR3 protein is CSALAQVTYNEQFF. CDR3 coding DNA: TGCAGCGCCTTAGCACAGGTGACCTACAATGAGCAGTTCTTC.

This clone was seen once. This sequence joins TRBV27 and TRBJ1-4, with 11 bases that match TRBD1. With V trimmed by 6 bases and J by 3 bases, 6 bases remained unmatched. The CDR3 spans 16 residues. Germline V CDR1 and CDR2: MNHEY, SMNVEV (reference sequence). The DNA for the CDR3 is TGTGCCAGCAGGCCTGGACAGGGGGCTGCTAATGAAAAACTGTTTTTT. This sequence encodes CASRPGQGAANEKLFF.

The rearrangement uses TRBV19 and TRBJ1-6, with a tentative D call TRBD1 (5 bases). The CDR3 extends over 13 amino acids. The V and J ends lost 6 bases and 8 bases respectively, with 11 bases between them. Germline V gives CDR1 LNHDA, CDR2 SQIVND (reference sequence). The CDR3 DNA reads TGTGCCAGTAGGGTCCAGGGTTATTCACCCCTCCACTTT. It encodes CASRVQGYSPLHF.

The chain's CDR3 is CASSPGTGNGELFF. As DNA, the CDR3 is TGTGCCAGCAGTCCCGGGACAGGGAACGGGGAGCTGTTTTTT. This chain links TRBV11-3 with TRBJ2-2; TRBD1 agrees at 9 bases. CDR3 length: 14 amino acids. Trimming at V came to 6 bases and at J to 7 bases, leaving 6 bases not matched to a gene. Germline V gives CDR1 SGHNT, CDR2 YENEEA.

The gene calls are TRBV6-6 and TRBJ1-2; the D gene is possibly TRBD1 (5 bases). Germline CDR1 is MNHNY and CDR2 is SVGAGI (reference sequence). The CDR3 contains 13 residues. The chain's CDR3 is CAALGGQGYGYTF. The CDR3 nucleotides are TGTGCTGCATTGGGGGGTCAAGGATATGGCTACACCTTC.

The rearrangement links TRBV4-2 to TRBJ1-6; 8 bases map to TRBD1. Germline CDR1 LGHNA, CDR2 YNFKEQ. V lost 2 bases and J lost 7; bases outside the gene matches: 7. This CDR3 comprises 16 residues. As DNA, the CDR3 is TGTGCCAGCAGCCAAAGAGGCAGGGGGCTGAATTCACCCCTCCACTTT. Protein sequence: CASSQRGRGLNSPLHF.

This rearrangement joins TRBV5-6 to TRBJ1-1, with 7 bases aligning to TRBD1. The CDR3 length is 17 residues. Losses at the gene ends were 3 bases for V and 1 base for J; bases not matched to a gene: 12. Germline values: CDR1 SGHDT, CDR2 YYEEEE. CDR3 nucleotide sequence: TGTGCCAGCAGCTCGACCGACAGGGATCCACCGAACACTGAAGCTTTCTTT. The encoded protein is CASSSTDRDPPNTEAFF. Combining the CDR3 with reference TRBV5-6 and TRBJ1-1 gives the whole variable domain DAGVTQSPTHLIKTRGQQVTLRCSPKSGHDTVSWYQQALGQGPQFIFQYYEEEERQRGNFPDRFSGHQFPNYSSELNVNALLLGDSALYLCASSSTDRDPPNTEAFFGQGTRLTVV.

The chain uses TRBV9 and TRBJ2-1; TRBD2 matches 12 bases. J was trimmed by 0 bases and V by 4 bases; bases with no gene match: 14. This CDR3 region has 20 residues. Germline CDR1 and CDR2: SGDLS and YYNGEE. The CDR3 reads CASSRTILAGGMSSYNEQFF. The CDR3 DNA reads as TGTGCCAGCAGCCGAACCATCCTAGCGGGGGGGATGAGCTCCTACAATGAGCAGTTCTTC.